This T cell receptor (beta chain) was found in a study of spatial heterogeneity in lung cancer. Study at large: There were consistently more beta-chain sequences detected than alpha-chain sequences. There was a strong correlation between the counts of TCR transcripts measured in tumor regions and a T cell transcriptional module score that was calculated from matched bulk RNA-seq. For the average unique TCR and UMI combination, more than ten occurrences appeared in raw reads.

This clonotype is medium-sized (0.01 to 0.1%). Its specificity is unknown. Because the library targeted alpha chains, this beta chain is an off-target read whose size means little. Noted time point: sample taken at primary tumor resection. TCRdb itself ran the 5' RACE reads through MiXCR, one entry per CDR3 protein. The sample lists about 5,100 distinct CDR3 sequences, about 5.8% occurring once. Overall study results and limits: Counts of expanded alpha and beta TCRs within tumors tracked the tumor nonsynonymous mutation count.

The CDR3 length is 14 residues. Trimming took off 6 bases at V and 4 bases at J, with 12 bases between the two ends. Sequencing used lung tumor tissue, obtained at surgery. This sequence was found in a female donor with early-stage non-small cell lung cancer. The J gene is TRBJ1-4, the V gene TRBV12-3 or TRBV12-4, with D unclear. The CDR3 bases are TGTGCCAGCAGCCCCGGACGCTTTAATGAAAAACTGTTTTTT. It translates to CASSPGRFNEKLFF.